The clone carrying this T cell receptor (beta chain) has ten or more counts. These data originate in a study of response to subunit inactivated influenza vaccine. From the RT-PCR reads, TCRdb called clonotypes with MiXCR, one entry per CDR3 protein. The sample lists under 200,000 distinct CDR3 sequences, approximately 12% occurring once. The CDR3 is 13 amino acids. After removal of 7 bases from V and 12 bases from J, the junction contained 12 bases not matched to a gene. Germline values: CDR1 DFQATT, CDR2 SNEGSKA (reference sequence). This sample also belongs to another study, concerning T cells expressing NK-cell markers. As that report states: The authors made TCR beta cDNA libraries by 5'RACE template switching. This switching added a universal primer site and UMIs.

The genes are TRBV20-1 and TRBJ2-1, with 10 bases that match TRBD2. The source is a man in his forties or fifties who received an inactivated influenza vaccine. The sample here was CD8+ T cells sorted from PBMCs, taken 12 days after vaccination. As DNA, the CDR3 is TGCAGTGTTCCGACTAGCGGGTACGGATGGCAGTTCTTC. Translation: CSVPTSGYGWQFF.